Below are 24 T cell receptor beta chains sequenced from a single sample in a study of blood T cell repertoires in COVID-19. Clones were sequenced by immunoSEQ multiplex PCR, and TCRdb holds only the in-frame ones, with some missing. The sample includes about 170,000 clones, about 80% of them seen just once. Sequenced sample: peripheral blood. The receptor source for this set is a man in his 70s with active or convalescent COVID-19.

This chain uses TRBV29-1 with TRBJ2-1, with D possibly being TRBD1 (6 bases). Between the trimmed V and J ends, which lost 5 bases and 2 bases, there was a span of 16 bases. Germline CDR1 SQVTM, CDR2 ANQGSEA. CDR3 length equals 15 residues. CDR3 DNA: TGCAGCGTTAAAGGGGGATTCGGGACCTACAATGAGCAGTTCTTC. It yields the protein CSVKGGFGTYNEQFF.

Written as DNA, the CDR3 is TGTGCCAGTATGCGGGGTAGAGGCAATCAGCCCCAGCATTTT. Translated, it gives CASMRGRGNQPQHF. The chain links TRBV19 to TRBJ1-5; no definite D call. This CDR3 comprises 14 residues. Germline values: CDR1 LNHDA, CDR2 SQIVND (reference sequence). Between the trimmed V and J ends, which lost 7 bases and 2 bases, there was a span of 12 bases.

The genes are TRBV3-1 (or the pseudogene TRBV3-2) and TRBJ1-1; perhaps TRBD1 as D (6 bases). The CDR3 extends over 14 amino acids. V was clipped by 7 bases and J by 3 bases, with 15 bases between them. Germline-derived CDR1 and CDR2 are LGHDT and YNNKEL (reference sequence). In DNA form, the CDR3 reads TGTGCCAGCACCCGCAGGGGCTGGGACACTGAAGCTTTCTTT. The encoded protein is CASTRRGWDTEAFF.

Only one count was recorded for this clone. The chain employs TRBV11-3 and TRBJ1-3, with 8 bases matching TRBD1. CDR3 length: 17 amino acids. V gave up 5 bases and J gave up 0 bases; unmatched junction bases: 9. Germline values: CDR1 SGHNT, CDR2 YENEEA. The CDR3 loop is CASSLGQGINSGNTIYF. CDR3 DNA sequence: TGTGCCAGCAGCCTCGGACAGGGTATAAACTCTGGAAACACCATATATTTT.

The V call is TRBV28, the J call TRBJ2-4; D perhaps matches TRBD1 (5 bases). Germline V CDR1 and CDR2: MDHEN, SYDVKM. Trimming took off 4 bases at V and 5 bases at J, with 12 bases between the two ends. CDR3 length: 14 amino acids. Here the CDR3 reads CASSSQPTENIQYF. CDR3 DNA: TGTGCCAGCAGTTCCCAACCGACAGAAAACATTCAGTACTTC.

The gene calls are TRBV10-2 and TRBJ1-1; no clear D gene. V dropped 5 bases and J dropped 1 base, with 2 bases sitting between them. The CDR3 sequence is 11 residues long. Germline V gene sequence: CDR1 WSHSY, CDR2 SAAADI. This CDR3 is CASSQNTEAFF. CDR3 sequence (DNA): TGCGCCAGCAGTCAGAACACTGAAGCTTTCTTT.

The chain recombines TRBV4-3 with TRBJ1-3, with D uncertain. The germline V and J ends were trimmed by 0 bases and 0 bases, with 12 bases remaining between them. Germline assignment: CDR1 LGHNA and CDR2 YSLEER. This CDR3 is built from 17 residues. CDR3 nucleotide sequence: TGCGCCAGCAGCCAAGAGTATCGCCTCGGCTCTGGAAACACCATATATTTT. It codes for CASSQEYRLGSGNTIYF.

This clone was counted a few times. This chain links TRBV7-3 with TRBJ2-2; TRBD2 aligns across 13 bases. V gave up 2 bases and J gave up 2 bases; unmatched junction bases: 8. Germline lookup yields CDR1 SGHTA and CDR2 FQGTGA. The CDR3 totals 19 residues. DNA of the CDR3: TGTGCCAGCAGCTTAGCGGCAGGACTAGCGGGAGAAAACACCGGGGAGCTGTTTTTT. It is translated as CASSLAAGLAGENTGELFF.

The gene calls are TRBV3-1 (or the pseudogene TRBV3-2) and TRBJ2-7, with 9 bases aligning to TRBD1. CDR1 and CDR2 (germline): LGHDT, YNNKEL (reference sequence). The CDR3 runs to 14 residues. J lost 5 bases, V lost 5 bases, and 7 bases had no gene match. CDR3 sequence: CASSAYRGPDEQYF. The CDR3 coding sequence is TGTGCCAGCAGCGCATACAGGGGGCCGGACGAGCAGTACTTC.

The V gene is TRBV9, the J gene TRBJ2-2, with D possibly TRBD2 on 6 matching bases. Trimming took off 0 bases at V and 4 bases at J, with 13 bases between the two ends. The CDR3 totals 16 residues. The germline CDR1 and CDR2 sequences are SGDLS and YYNGEE. The DNA of the CDR3 is TGTGCCAGCAGCGTAGGGGCCTTGCGGGGCACCGGGGAGCTGTTTTTT. Amino acid sequence: CASSVGALRGTGELFF.

The rearrangement links TRBV28 to TRBJ2-7; the D gene is possibly TRBD2 (5 bases). CDR3 length equals 17 residues. Germline V gives CDR1 MDHEN, CDR2 SYDVKM. Deletions cut 8 bases from V and 0 bases from J, with 23 bases between. The CDR3: CASLIPVSGPPSYEQYF. The CDR3 bases are TGTGCCAGCCTTATCCCAGTGAGCGGCCCCCCCTCCTACGAGCAGTACTTC.

The gene calls are TRBV6-2 or TRBV6-3 and TRBJ1-1; D is unclear. V lost 4 bases, J lost 7 bases, and 13 bases lay in between. This CDR3 contains 13 residues. CDR1 is MNHEY and CDR2 is SVGEGT in the germline V gene. CDR3 residues: CASSSLASLEAFF. CDR3 nucleotide sequence: TGTGCCAGCAGTTCCCTGGCCTCCCTTGAAGCTTTCTTT.

The chain joins TRBV18 to TRBJ2-2, with D possibly being TRBD1 (5 bases). The V end lost 5 bases, the J end lost 5 bases, and 9 bases lay between the germline ends. The CDR3 spans 13 residues. Germline CDR1 and CDR2: KGHSH and LQKENI. CDR3 in DNA: TGTGCCAGCTCAGCCAGGGTAACCGGGGAGCTGTTTTTT. It codes for CASSARVTGELFF.

The gene calls are TRBV4-1 and TRBJ1-1; D is possibly TRBD1 (6 bases). Trimming cost V 8 bases and J 0 bases, with 7 bases left between them. This CDR3 comprises 12 residues. CDR1 and CDR2 (germline): MGHRA, YSYEKL. The CDR3 region has the DNA TGCGCCAGCGGGACAATGAACACTGAAGCTTTCTTT. Residues: CASGTMNTEAFF.

This clone was recorded a few times. The CDR3 DNA reads as TGCGCCAGCAGCTTGGCGGGACTAGCGGTCGGTACCCAATACGAGCAGTACTTC. Translation gives CASSLAGLAVGTQYEQYF. The chain has TRBV5-1 and TRBJ2-7; 11 bases are shared with TRBD2. This CDR3 region has 18 residues. From germline, CDR1 is SGHRS and CDR2 YFSETQ. V was pared by 0 bases and J by 4 bases, with 12 bases of the junction left unmatched.

The CDR3 region is CASRGTSGGAGTDTQYF. The CDR3 region has the DNA TGTGCCAGTAGAGGGACTAGCGGGGGGGCCGGCACAGATACGCAGTATTTT. This chain uses TRBV19 with TRBJ2-3; TRBD2 matches at 16 bases. The J segment lost 1 base and the V segment lost 6 bases, leaving 4 bases of the junction unmatched. This CDR3 is 17 amino acids long. CDR1 LNHDA and CDR2 SQIVND come from the germline V gene (reference sequence).

The chain has TRBV28 and TRBJ2-3; 13 nucleotides line up with TRBD2. Germline V gene data show CDR1 as MDHEN and CDR2 as SYDVKM. The CDR3 runs to 16 residues. V lost 6 bases to trimming and J lost 2 bases; unmatched junction nucleotides: 5. CDR3 in DNA: TGTGCCAGCAGACTGGGACTAGCGGGAACCACAGATACGCAGTATTTT. Amino acids: CASRLGLAGTTDTQYF.

This sequence joins TRBV28 and TRBJ1-5; 8 bases match TRBD1. V lost 6 bases and J lost 6; bases outside the gene matches: 7. The length of the CDR3 is 14 residues. From germline, CDR1 is MDHEN and CDR2 SYDVKM. In DNA form, the CDR3 reads TGTGCCAGCAGCCTTGGACAGGGAGCTCAGCCCCAGCATTTT. This sequence encodes CASSLGQGAQPQHF.

CDR3: CASSLDHLAYEQYF. The DNA for the CDR3 is TGTGCCAGCAGCTTAGATCATCTAGCCTACGAGCAGTACTTC. The rearrangement links TRBV11-3 to TRBJ2-7; D not certain. CDR1 is SGHNT and CDR2 is YENEEA in the germline V gene. This CDR3 has 14 amino acids. Trimming took off 0 bases at V and 2 bases at J, with 8 bases between the two ends.

This chain links TRBV28 with TRBJ1-1, with TRBD1 matching over 7 bases. CDR1 is MDHEN and CDR2 is SYDVKM in the germline V gene. The ends lost 6 bases at V and 6 bases at J; junction bases unmatched: 4. The CDR3 is 12 residues long. CDR3 protein: CASSYRGPEAFF. The CDR3 region has the DNA TGTGCCAGCAGCTACAGGGGACCTGAAGCTTTCTTT.

This chain uses TRBV18 with TRBJ2-5; D unclear. The CDR3 is made up of 15 amino acids. The germline V and J ends were trimmed by 2 bases and 2 bases, with 12 bases remaining between them. From germline, CDR1 is KGHSH and CDR2 LQKENI. The DNA of the CDR3 is TGTGCCAGCTCACCAAAGTCCCTAGTGCAAGAGACCCAGTACTTC. It is translated as CASSPKSLVQETQYF. Variable domain in full (rest from reference TRBV18 and TRBJ2-5): NAGVMQNPRHLVRRRGQEARLRCSPMKGHSHVYWYRQLPEEGLKFMVYLQKENIIDESGMPKERFSAEFPKEGPSILRIQQVVRGDSAAYFCASSPKSLVQETQYFGPGTRLLVL.

V is TRBV30 and J is TRBJ2-1, with TRBD1 as a possible D gene (5 bases). There are 14 residues in the CDR3. V lost 1 base, J lost 3 bases, and 10 bases lay in between. CDR1 is GTSNPN and CDR2 is SVGIG in the germline V gene (reference sequence). CDR3: CAWSGRVHYNEQFF. The CDR3 region has the DNA TGTGCCTGGAGTGGCAGGGTCCACTACAATGAGCAGTTCTTC.

The V gene is TRBV28, the J gene TRBJ2-1, with 14 bases identical to TRBD2. V lost 5 bases to trimming and J lost 7 bases; unmatched junction nucleotides: 10. This CDR3 region has 17 residues. The germline V gene encodes CDR1 MDHEN and CDR2 SYDVKM. CDR3 coding DNA: TGTGCCAGCAGTCCGCCGGGACTAGCGGGAGAGATGAATGAGCAGTTCTTC. This codes for CASSPPGLAGEMNEQFF.

The chain joins TRBV7-2 to TRBJ1-5; D not certain. V was shortened by 5 bases and J by 0 bases, with 11 bases between the two germline ends. The germline V gene encodes CDR1 SGHTA and CDR2 FQGNSA. This CDR3 contains 15 residues. CDR3 sequence (DNA): TGTGCCAGCAGCCCGACACCTAATAGCAATCAGCCCCAGCATTTT. Its translation: CASSPTPNSNQPQHF.